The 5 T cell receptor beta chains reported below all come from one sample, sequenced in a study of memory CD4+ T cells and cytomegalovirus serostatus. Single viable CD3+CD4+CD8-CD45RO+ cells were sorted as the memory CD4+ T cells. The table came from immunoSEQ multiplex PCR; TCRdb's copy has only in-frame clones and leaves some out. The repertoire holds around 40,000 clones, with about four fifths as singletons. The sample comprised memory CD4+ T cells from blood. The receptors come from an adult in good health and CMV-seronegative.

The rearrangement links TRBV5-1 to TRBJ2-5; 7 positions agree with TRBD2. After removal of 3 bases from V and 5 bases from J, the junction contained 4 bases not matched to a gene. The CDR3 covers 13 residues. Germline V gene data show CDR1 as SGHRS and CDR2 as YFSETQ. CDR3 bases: TGCGCCAGCAGCTCGGGGGGACGGGAGACCCAGTACTTC. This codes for CASSSGGRETQYF.

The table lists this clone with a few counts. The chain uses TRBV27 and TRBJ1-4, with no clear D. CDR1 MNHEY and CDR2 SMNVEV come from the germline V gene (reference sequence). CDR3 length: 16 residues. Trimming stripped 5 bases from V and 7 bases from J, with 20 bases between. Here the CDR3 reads CASSVSRGDLTEKLFF. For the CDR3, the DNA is TGTGCCAGCAGTGTGAGCCGAGGCGACCTGACTGAAAAACTGTTTTTT. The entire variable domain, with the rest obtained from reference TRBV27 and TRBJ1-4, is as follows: EAQVTQNPRYLITVTGKKLTVTCSQNMNHEYMSWYRQDPGLGLRQIYYSMNVEVTDKGDVPEGYKVSRKEKRNFPLILESPSPNQTSLYFCASSVSRGDLTEKLFFGSGTQLSVL.

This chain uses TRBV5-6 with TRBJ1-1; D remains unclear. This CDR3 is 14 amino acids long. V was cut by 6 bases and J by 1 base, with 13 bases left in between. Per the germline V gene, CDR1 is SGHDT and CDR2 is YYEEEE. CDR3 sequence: CASTTSWGNTEAFF. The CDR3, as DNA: TGTGCCAGCACCACAAGTTGGGGGAACACTGAAGCTTTCTTT.

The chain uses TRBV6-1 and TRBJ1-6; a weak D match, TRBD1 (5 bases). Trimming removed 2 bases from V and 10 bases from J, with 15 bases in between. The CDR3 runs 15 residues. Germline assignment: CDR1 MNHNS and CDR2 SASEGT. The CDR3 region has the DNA TGTGCCAGCAGTGAAACGGGCAGGGTTGGGTCACCCCTCCACTTT. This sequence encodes CASSETGRVGSPLHF.

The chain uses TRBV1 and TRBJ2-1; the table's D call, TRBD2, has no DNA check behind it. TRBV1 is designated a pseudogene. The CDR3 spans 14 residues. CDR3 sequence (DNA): TGCACCAGCAGCCGCGGGGGGGACCACAATGAGCAGTTCTTC. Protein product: CTSSRGGDHNEQFF.